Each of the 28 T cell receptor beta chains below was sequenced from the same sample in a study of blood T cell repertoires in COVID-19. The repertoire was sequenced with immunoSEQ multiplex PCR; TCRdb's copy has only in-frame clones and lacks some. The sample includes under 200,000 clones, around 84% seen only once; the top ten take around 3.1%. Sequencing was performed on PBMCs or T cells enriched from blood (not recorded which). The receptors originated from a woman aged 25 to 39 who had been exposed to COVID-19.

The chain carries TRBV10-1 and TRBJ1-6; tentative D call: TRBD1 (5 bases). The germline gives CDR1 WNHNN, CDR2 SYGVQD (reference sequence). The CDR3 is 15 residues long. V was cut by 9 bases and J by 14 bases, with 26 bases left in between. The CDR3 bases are TGCGCCAGTCCCTGGGGCAGGGTGCTCCCCGTGACCCTCCACTTT. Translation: CASPWGRVLPVTLHF.

This CDR3 reads CAWRETRTYEQYF. For the CDR3, the DNA is TGTGCCTGGAGGGAGACTAGAACCTACGAGCAGTACTTC. The chain combines TRBV30 with TRBJ2-7; D is possibly TRBD2 (6 bases). Deletions cut 3 bases from V and 2 bases from J, with 11 bases between. Germline assignment: CDR1 GTSNPN and CDR2 SVGIG (reference sequence). The length of the CDR3 is 13 residues.

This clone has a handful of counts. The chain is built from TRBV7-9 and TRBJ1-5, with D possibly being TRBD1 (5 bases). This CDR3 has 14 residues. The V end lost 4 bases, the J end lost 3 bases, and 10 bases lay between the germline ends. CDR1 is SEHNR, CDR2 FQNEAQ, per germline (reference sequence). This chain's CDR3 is CASSSRQPNQPQHF. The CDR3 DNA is TGTGCCAGCAGCTCGCGACAGCCCAATCAGCCCCAGCATTTT. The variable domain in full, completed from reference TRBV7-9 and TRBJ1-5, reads DTGVSQNPRHKITKRGQNVTFRCDPISEHNRLYWYRQTLGQGPEFLTYFQNEAQLEKSRLLSDRFSAERPKGSFSTLEIQRTEQGDSAMYLCASSSRQPNQPQHFGDGTRLSIL.

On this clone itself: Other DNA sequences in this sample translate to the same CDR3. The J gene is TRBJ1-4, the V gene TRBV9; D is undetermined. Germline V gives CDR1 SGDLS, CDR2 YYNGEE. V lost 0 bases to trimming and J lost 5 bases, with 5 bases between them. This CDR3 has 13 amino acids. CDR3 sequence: CASSVAGNEKLFF. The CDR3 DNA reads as TGTGCCAGCAGCGTAGCGGGGAATGAAAAACTGTTTTTT.

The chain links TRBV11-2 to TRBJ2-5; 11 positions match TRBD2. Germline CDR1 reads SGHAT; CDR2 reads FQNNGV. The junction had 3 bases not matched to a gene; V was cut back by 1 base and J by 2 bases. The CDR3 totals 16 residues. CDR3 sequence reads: CASSLGPSGGQETQYF. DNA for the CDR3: TGTGCCAGCAGCTTAGGGCCTAGCGGGGGGCAAGAGACCCAGTACTTC.

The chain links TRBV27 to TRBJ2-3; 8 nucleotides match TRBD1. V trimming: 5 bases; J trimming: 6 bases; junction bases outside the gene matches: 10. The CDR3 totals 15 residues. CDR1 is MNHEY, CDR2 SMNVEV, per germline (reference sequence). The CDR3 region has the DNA TGTGCCAGCAGTCCCCGGGACAGGCTCGGGGATACGCAGTATTTT. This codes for CASSPRDRLGDTQYF.

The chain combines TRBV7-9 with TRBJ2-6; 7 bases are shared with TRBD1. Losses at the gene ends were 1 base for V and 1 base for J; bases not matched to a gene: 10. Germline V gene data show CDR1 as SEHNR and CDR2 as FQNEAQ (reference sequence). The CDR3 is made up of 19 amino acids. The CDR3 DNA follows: TGTGCCAGCAGCTTAGGTTTGGCAGGGGGTTTGTCTGGGGCCAACGTCCTGACTTTC. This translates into CASSLGLAGGLSGANVLTF.

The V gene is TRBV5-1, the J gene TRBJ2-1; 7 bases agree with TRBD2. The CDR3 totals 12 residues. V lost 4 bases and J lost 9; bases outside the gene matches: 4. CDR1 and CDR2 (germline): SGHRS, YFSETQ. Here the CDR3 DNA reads TGCGCCAGCAGCGGGGCGGGGGTTGAGCAGTTCTTC. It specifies CASSGAGVEQFF.

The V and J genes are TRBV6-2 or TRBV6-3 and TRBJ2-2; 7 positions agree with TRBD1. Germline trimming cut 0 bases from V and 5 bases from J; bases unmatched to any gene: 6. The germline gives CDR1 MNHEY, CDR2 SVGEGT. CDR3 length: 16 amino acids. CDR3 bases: TGTGCCAGCAGTTACTCCAGGGGGTATGGGACCGGGGAGCTGTTTTTT. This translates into CASSYSRGYGTGELFF.

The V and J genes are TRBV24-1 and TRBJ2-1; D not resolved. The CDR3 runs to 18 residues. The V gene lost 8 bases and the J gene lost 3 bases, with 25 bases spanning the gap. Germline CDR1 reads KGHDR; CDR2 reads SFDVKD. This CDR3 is CATNYYLVPYLDYNEQFF. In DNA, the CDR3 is TGTGCCACCAATTACTATTTAGTTCCTTACCTTGACTACAATGAGCAGTTCTTC.

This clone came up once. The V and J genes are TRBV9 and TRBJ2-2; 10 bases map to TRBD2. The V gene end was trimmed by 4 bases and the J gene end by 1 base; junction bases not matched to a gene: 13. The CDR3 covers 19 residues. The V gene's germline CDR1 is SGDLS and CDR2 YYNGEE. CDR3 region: CASSKSSSGGLKNTGELFF. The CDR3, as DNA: TGTGCCAGCAGCAAAAGTTCTAGCGGGGGCCTTAAGAACACCGGGGAGCTGTTTTTT.

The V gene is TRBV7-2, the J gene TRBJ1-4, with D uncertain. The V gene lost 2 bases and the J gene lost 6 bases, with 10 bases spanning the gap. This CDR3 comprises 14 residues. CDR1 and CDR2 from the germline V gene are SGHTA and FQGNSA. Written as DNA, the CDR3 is TGTGCCAGCAGCTTATTCAACAGTGATGAAAAACTGTTTTTT. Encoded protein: CASSLFNSDEKLFF.

DNA of the CDR3: TGCAGTGCTAGTACCCGCAGGTACAATGAGCAGTTCTTC. Translating gives CSASTRRYNEQFF. The chain has TRBV20-1 and TRBJ2-1; D not resolved. The CDR3 runs 13 residues. Trimming removed 3 bases at V and 4 bases at J, with 10 bases between. CDR1 DFQATT and CDR2 SNEGSKA come from the germline V gene (reference sequence).

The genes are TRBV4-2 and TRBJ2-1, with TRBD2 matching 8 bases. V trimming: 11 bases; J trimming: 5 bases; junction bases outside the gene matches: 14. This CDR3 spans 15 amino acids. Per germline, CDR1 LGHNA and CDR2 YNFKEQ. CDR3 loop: CARTPDGGGNNEQFF. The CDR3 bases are TGTGCCCGCACCCCCGACGGGGGGGGGAACAATGAGCAGTTCTTC.

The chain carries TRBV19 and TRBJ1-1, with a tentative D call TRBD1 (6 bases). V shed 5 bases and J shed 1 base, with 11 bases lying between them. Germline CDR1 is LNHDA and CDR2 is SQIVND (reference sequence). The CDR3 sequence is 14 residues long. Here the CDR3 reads CASSHRTANTEAFF. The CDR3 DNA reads TGTGCCAGTAGTCACCGGACAGCGAACACTGAAGCTTTCTTT.

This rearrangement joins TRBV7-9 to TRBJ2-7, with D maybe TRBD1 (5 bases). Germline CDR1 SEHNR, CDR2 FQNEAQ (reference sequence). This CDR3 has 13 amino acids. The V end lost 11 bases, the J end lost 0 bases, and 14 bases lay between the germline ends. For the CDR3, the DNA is TGTGCCGGACAAGCCGGCAACTCCTACGAGCAGTACTTC. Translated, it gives CAGQAGNSYEQYF.

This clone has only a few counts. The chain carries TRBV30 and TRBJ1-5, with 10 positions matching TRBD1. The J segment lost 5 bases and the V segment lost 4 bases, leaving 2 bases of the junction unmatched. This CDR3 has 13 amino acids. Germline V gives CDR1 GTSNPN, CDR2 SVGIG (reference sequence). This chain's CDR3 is CAWNGQGDQPQHF. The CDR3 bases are TGTGCCTGGAACGGACAGGGGGATCAGCCCCAGCATTTT.

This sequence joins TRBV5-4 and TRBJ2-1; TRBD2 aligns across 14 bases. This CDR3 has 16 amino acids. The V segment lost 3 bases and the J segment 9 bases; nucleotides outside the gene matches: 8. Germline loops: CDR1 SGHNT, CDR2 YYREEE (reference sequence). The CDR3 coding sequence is TGTGCCAGCAGCTGGAAAAGACTAGCGGGGGGGCCTGAGCAGTTCTTC. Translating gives CASSWKRLAGGPEQFF.

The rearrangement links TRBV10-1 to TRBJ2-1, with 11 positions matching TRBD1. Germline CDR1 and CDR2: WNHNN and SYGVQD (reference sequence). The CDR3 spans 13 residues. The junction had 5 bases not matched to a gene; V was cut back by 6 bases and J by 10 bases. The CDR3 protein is CASRPGQGGEQFF. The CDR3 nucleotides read TGCGCCAGCAGACCGGGACAGGGGGGGGAGCAGTTCTTC.

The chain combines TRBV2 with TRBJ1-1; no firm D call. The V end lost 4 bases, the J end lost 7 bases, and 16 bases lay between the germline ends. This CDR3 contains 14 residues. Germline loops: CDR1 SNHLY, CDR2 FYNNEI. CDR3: CASSVVRSTGEAFF. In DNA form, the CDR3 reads TGTGCCAGCAGTGTTGTTAGGTCGACGGGTGAAGCTTTCTTT.

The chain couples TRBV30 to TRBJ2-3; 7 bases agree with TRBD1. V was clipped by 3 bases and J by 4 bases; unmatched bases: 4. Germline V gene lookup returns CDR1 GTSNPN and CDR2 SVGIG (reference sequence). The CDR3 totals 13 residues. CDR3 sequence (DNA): TGTGCCTGGAGGAGGGGGCGAGCAGATACGCAGTATTTT. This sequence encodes CAWRRGRADTQYF. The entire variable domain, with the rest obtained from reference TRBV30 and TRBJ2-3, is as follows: SQTIHQWPATLVQPVGSPLSLECTVEGTSNPNLYWYRQAAGRGLQLLFYSVGIGQISSEVPQNLSASRPQDRQFILSSKKLLLSDSGFYLCAWRRGRADTQYFGPGTRLTVL.

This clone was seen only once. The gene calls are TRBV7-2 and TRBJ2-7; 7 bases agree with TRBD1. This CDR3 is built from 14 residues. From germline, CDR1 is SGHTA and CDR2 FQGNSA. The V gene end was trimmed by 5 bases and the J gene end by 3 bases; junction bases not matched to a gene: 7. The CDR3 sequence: CASSPDRIFYEQYF. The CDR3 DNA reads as TGTGCCAGCAGCCCGGACAGGATATTCTACGAGCAGTACTTC.

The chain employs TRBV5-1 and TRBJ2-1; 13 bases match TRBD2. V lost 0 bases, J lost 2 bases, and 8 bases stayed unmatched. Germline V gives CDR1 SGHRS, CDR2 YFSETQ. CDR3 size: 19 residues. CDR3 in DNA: TGCGCCAGCAGCTTGGTGGGACTAGCGGGGAGAAGTACCTACAATGAGCAGTTCTTC. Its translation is CASSLVGLAGRSTYNEQFF.

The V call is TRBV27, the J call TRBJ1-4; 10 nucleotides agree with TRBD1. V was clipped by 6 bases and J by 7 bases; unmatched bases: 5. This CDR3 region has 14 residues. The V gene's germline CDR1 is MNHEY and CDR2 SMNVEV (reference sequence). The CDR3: CASRRQGAREKLFF. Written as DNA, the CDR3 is TGTGCCAGCAGGAGACAGGGGGCTCGTGAAAAACTGTTTTTT.

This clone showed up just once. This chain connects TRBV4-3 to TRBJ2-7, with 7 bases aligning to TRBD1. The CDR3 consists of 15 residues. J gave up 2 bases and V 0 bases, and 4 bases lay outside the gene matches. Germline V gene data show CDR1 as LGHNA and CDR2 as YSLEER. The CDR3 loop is CASSQEVGTAYEQYF. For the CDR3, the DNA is TGCGCCAGCAGCCAAGAAGTTGGGACAGCCTACGAGCAGTACTTC.

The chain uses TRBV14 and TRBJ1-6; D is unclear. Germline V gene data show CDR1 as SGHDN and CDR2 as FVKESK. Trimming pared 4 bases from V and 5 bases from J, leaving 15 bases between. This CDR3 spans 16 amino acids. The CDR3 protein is CASSPGRVINNSPLHF. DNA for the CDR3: TGTGCCAGCAGCCCTGGGAGGGTCATAAATAATTCACCCCTCCACTTT.

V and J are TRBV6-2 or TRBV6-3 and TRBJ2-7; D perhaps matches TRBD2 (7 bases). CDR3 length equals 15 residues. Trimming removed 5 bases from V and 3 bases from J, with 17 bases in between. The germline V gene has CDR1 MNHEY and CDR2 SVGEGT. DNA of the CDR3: TGTGCCAGCAGTACCTTGGGGGGGGCAAGCTACGAGCAGTACTTC. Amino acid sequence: CASSTLGGASYEQYF.

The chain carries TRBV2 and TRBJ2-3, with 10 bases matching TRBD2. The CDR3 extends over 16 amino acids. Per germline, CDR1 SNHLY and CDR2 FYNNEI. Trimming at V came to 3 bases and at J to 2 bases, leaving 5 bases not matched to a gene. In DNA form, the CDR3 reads TGTGCCAGCAGTGATTTTAGCGGGGGGCCCACAGATACGCAGTATTTT. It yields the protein CASSDFSGGPTDTQYF.